This paragraph covers one T cell receptor beta chain sequence. Antigen specificity is unknown. This record belongs to a study of cytomegalovirus exposure and HLA in healthy donors. Across the whole study: Genetic ancestry analysis placed around 76% of the 400 or so donors that were genotyped in the Caucasian-associated cluster.

Study results and caveats: A later look showed TCR association rates differing by HLA locus, highest for DRB1 and lowest for HLA-C.

PCR was performed using 60 Vbeta and 13 Jbeta primers. Here immunoSEQ multiplex PCR was the method, and the copy in TCRdb shows in-frame clones only, minus some. The sample lists almost 200,000 clones, more than 75% occurring once. This TCR came from a male donor in good health and CMV-seropositive. The sample was PBMCs.

CDR3 residues: CASLKGAMGYTF. CDR3 nucleotide sequence: TGTGCCAGCCTCAAGGGGGCTATGGGCTACACCTTC. The chain links TRBV19 to TRBJ1-2; 7 bases fit TRBD1. The CDR3 is 12 residues long. V trimming: 9 bases; J trimming: 8 bases; junction bases outside the gene matches: 9. CDR1 and CDR2 (germline): LNHDA, SQIVND (reference sequence).